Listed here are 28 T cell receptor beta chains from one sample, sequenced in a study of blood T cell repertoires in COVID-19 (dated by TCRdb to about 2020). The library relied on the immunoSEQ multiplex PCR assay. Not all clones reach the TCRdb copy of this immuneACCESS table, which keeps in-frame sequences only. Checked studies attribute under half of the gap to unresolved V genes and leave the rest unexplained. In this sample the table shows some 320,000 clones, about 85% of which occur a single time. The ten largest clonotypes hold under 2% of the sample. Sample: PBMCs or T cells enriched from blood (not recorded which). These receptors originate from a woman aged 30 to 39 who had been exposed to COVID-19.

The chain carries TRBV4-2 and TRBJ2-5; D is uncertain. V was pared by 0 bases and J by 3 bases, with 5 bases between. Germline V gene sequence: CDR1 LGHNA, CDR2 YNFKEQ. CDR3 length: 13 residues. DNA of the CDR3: TGTGCCAGCAGCCAAGAGAGAGAAGAGACCCAGTACTTC. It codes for CASSQEREETQYF.

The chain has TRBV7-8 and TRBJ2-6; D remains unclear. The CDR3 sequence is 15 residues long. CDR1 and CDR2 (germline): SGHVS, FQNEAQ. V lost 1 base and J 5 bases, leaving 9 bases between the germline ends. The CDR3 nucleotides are TGTGCCAGCAGCTTAGGAGTATCGCGGGCCAACGTCCTGACTTTC. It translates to CASSLGVSRANVLTF.

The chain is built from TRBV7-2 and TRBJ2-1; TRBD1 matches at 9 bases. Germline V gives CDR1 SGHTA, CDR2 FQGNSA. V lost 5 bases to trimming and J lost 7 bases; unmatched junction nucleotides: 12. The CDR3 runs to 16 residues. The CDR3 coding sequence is TGTGCCAGCAGCCGTGGGACAGGGAGGGCTTATAATGAGCAGTTCTTC. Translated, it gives CASSRGTGRAYNEQFF.

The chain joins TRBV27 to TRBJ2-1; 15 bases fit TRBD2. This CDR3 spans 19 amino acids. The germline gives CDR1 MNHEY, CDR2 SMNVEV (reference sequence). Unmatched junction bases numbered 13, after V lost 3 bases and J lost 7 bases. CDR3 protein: CASSLQGTSGGSLWNEQFF. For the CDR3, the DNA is TGTGCCAGCAGTTTGCAAGGGACTAGCGGGGGGTCTCTTTGGAATGAGCAGTTCTTC.

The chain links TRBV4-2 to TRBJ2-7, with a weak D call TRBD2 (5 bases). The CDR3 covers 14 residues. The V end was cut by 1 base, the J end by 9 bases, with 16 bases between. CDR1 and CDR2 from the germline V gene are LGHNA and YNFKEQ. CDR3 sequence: CASSQGESGRGQYF. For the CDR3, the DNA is TGTGCCAGCAGCCAAGGAGAGAGCGGTAGAGGGCAGTACTTC.

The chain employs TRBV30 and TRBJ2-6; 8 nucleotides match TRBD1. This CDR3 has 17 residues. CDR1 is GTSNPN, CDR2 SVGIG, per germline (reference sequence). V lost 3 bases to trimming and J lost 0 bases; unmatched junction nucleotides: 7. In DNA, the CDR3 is TGTGCCTGGAGGCCGAGACAGGGGATCTCTGGGGCCAACGTCCTGACTTTC. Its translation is CAWRPRQGISGANVLTF. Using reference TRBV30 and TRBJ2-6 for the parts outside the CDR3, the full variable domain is SQTIHQWPATLVQPVGSPLSLECTVEGTSNPNLYWYRQAAGRGLQLLFYSVGIGQISSEVPQNLSASRPQDRQFILSSKKLLLSDSGFYLCAWRPRQGISGANVLTFGAGSRLTVL.

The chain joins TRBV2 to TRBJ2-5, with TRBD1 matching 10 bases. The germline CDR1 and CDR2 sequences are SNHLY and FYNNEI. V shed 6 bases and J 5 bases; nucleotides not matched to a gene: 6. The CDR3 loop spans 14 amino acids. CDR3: CASSSGQGSETQYF. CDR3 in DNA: TGTGCCAGCAGCTCGGGACAGGGGAGCGAGACCCAGTACTTC.

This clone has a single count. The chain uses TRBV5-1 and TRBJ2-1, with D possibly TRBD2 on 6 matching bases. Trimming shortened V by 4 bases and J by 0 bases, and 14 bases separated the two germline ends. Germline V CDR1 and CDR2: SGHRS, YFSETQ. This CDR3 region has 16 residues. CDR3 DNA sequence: TGCGCCAGCAGCCCATGGGGGAGGACCTCCTACAATGAGCAGTTCTTC. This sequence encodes CASSPWGRTSYNEQFF.

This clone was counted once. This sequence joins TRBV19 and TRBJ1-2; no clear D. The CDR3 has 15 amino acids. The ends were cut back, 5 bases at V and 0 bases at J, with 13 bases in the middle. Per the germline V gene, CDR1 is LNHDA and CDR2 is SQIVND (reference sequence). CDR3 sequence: CASSSGGLANYGYTF. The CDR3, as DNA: TGTGCCAGTAGTTCCGGCGGACTAGCTAACTATGGCTACACCTTC. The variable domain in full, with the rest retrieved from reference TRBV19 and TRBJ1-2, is DGGITQSPKYLFRKEGQNVTLSCEQNLNHDAMYWYRQDPGQGLRLIYYSQIVNDFQKGDIAEGYSVSREKKESFPLTVTSAQKNPTAFYLCASSSGGLANYGYTFGSGTRLTVV.

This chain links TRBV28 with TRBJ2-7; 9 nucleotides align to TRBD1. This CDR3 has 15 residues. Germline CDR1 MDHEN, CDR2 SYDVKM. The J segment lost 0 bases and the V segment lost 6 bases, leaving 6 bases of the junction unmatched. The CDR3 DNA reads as TGTGCCAGCAGCGCCGGGACAGGGACCTCCTACGAGCAGTACTTC. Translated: CASSAGTGTSYEQYF.

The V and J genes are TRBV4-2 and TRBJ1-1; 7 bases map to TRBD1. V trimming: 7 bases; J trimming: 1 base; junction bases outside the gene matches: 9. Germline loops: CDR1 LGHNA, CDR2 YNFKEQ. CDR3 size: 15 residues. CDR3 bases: TGTGCCAGCAAATATTCAGGGGGAGAGAACACTGAAGCTTTCTTT. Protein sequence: CASKYSGGENTEAFF.

DNA for the CDR3: TGTGCCAGCAGCTGGACAGACAATGAGCAGTTCTTC. Translating it yields CASSWTDNEQFF. This chain connects TRBV7-9 to TRBJ2-1, with a weak D call TRBD1 (6 bases). Germline loops: CDR1 SEHNR, CDR2 FQNEAQ (reference sequence). Deletions cut 4 bases from V and 5 bases from J, with 6 bases between. This CDR3 has 12 amino acids.

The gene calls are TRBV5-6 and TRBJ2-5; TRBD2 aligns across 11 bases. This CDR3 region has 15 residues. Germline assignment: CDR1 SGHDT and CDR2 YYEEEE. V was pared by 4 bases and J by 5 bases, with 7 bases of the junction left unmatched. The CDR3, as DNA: TGTGCCAGCAGCCTTAGCGGGAGGGCTGTGGAGACCCAGTACTTC. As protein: CASSLSGRAVETQYF.

As DNA, the CDR3 is TGTGCCAGCAGCTCGGGGGGTGATCAGCCCCAGCATTTT. The encoded protein is CASSSGGDQPQHF. The genes are TRBV12-3 or TRBV12-4 and TRBJ1-5, with D perhaps matching TRBD1 (5 bases). V was clipped by 6 bases and J by 5 bases, with 11 bases between them. This CDR3 has 13 residues.

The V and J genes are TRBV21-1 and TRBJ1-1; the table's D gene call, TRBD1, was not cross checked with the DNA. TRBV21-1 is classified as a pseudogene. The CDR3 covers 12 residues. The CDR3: CASSKEDSEAFF. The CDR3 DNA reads TGTGCCAGCAGCAAAGAGGACAGTGAAGCTTTCTTT.

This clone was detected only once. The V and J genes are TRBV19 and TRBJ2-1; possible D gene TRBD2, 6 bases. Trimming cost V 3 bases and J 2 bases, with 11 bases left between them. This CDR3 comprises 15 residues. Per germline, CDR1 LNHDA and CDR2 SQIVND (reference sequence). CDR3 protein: CASSISSDPYNEQFF. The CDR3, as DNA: TGTGCCAGTAGTATCTCTAGCGATCCCTACAATGAGCAGTTCTTC. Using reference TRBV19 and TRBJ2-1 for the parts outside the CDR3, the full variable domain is DGGITQSPKYLFRKEGQNVTLSCEQNLNHDAMYWYRQDPGQGLRLIYYSQIVNDFQKGDIAEGYSVSREKKESFPLTVTSAQKNPTAFYLCASSISSDPYNEQFFGPGTRLTVL.

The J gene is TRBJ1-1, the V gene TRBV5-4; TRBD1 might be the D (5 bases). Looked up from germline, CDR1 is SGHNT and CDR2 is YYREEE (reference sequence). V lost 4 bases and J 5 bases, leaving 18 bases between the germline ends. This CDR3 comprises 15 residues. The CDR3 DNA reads TGTGCCAGCAGCCTACAGGATCTCGTGACTACTGAAGCTTTCTTT. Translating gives CASSLQDLVTTEAFF. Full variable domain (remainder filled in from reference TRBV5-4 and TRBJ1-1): ETGVTQSPTHLIKTRGQQVTLRCSSQSGHNTVSWYQQALGQGPQFIFQYYREEENGRGNFPPRFSGLQFPNYSSELNVNALELDDSALYLCASSLQDLVTTEAFFGQGTRLTVV.

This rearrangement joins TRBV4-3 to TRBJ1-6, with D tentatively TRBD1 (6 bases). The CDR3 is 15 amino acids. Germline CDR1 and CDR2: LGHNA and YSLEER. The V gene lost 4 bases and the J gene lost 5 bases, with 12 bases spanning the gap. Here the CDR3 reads CASSLTRGNNSPLHF. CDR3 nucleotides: TGCGCCAGCAGCCTCACCAGGGGTAATAATTCACCCCTCCACTTT.

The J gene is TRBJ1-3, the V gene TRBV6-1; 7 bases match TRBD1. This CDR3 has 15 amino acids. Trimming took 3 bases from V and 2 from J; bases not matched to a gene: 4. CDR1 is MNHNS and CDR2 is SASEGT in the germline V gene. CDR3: CASSERTGPGNTIYF. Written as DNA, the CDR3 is TGTGCCAGCAGTGAGAGGACAGGCCCTGGAAACACCATATATTTT.

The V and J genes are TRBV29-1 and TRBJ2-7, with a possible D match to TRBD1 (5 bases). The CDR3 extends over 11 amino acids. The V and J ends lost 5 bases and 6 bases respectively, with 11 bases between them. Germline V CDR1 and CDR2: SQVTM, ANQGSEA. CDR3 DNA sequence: TGCAGCGTTTTAAGGGGTGGCGAGCAGTACTTC. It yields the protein CSVLRGGEQYF.

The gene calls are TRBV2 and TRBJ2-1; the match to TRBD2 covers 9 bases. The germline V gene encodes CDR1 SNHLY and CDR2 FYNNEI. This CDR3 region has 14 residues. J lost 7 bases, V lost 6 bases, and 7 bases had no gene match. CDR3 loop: CASREGLAGNEQFF. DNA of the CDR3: TGTGCCAGCAGGGAGGGACTAGCAGGAAATGAGCAGTTCTTC.

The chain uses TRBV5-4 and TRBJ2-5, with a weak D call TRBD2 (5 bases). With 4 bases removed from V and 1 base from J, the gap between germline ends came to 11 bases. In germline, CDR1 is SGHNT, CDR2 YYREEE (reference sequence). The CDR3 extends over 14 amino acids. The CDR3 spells CASSAGRSQETQYF. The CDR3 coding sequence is TGTGCCAGCAGCGCGGGCAGATCCCAAGAGACCCAGTACTTC.

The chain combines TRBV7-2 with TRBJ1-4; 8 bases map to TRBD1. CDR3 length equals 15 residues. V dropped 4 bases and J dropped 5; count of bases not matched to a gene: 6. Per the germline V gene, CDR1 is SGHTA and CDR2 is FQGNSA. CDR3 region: CASSSRQGKNEKLFF. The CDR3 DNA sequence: TGTGCCAGCAGCTCTAGACAGGGGAAAAATGAAAAACTGTTTTTT.

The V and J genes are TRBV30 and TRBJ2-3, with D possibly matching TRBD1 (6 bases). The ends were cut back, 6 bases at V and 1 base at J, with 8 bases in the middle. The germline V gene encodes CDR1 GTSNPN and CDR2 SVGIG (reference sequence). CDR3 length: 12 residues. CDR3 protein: CACEGGTDTQYF. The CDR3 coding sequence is TGTGCCTGCGAGGGGGGCACAGATACGCAGTATTTT.

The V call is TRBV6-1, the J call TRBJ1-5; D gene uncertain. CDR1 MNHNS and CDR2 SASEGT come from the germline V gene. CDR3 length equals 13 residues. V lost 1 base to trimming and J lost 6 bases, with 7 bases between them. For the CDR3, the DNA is TGTGCCAGCAGTGAAGTCTCGAGTCAGCCCCAGCATTTT. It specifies CASSEVSSQPQHF.

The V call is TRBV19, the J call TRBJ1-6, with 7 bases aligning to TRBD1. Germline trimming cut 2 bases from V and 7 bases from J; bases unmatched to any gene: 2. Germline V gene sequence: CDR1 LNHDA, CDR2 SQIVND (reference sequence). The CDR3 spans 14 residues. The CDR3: CASSITGENSPLHF. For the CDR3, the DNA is TGTGCCAGTAGTATAACAGGGGAGAATTCACCCCTCCACTTT.

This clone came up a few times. The CDR3 DNA reads as TGTGCCAGCAGCTGGGGACTAGCGGGGTATTACGAGCAGTACTTC. This gives the protein CASSWGLAGYYEQYF. The V call is TRBV5-4, the J call TRBJ2-7; TRBD2 aligns across 13 bases. Germline CDR1 and CDR2: SGHNT and YYREEE (reference sequence). This CDR3 region has 15 residues. V shed 3 bases, J shed 4 bases, and the junction held 4 bases outside the gene matches. The variable domain in full, with the rest retrieved from reference TRBV5-4 and TRBJ2-7, is ETGVTQSPTHLIKTRGQQVTLRCSSQSGHNTVSWYQQALGQGPQFIFQYYREEENGRGNFPPRFSGLQFPNYSSELNVNALELDDSALYLCASSWGLAGYYEQYFGPGTRLTVT.

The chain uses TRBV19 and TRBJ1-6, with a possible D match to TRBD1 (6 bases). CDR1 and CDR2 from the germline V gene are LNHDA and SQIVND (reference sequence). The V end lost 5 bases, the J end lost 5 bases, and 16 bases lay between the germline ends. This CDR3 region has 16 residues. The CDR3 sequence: CASSPASGTNNSPLHF. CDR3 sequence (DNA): TGTGCCAGTAGTCCAGCCTCCGGGACAAATAATTCACCCCTCCACTTT.